The 4 T cell receptor beta chains in this list originate from one sample, sequenced in a study of shared clonotypes between healthy human individuals. It was CD45RO-negative cells, positively selected for CCR7, that made up naive CD8 cells, with terminally differentiated effector memory CD45RA+ cells excluded. TCRdb's table, derived via immunoSEQ multiplex PCR, lists solely in-frame clones and lacks some. The sample has roughly 2.1 million clones, about 92% seen once. Sequencing input: naive CD8+ T cells from PBMCs. The origin of the receptors is a man younger than 35 in good health. Some clones in this sample may be carry-over from other donors' samples.

The gene calls are TRBV19 and TRBJ2-7; a weak D match, TRBD1 (5 bases). CDR3 length: 14 amino acids. Between the trimmed V and J ends, which lost 5 bases and 0 bases, there was a span of 11 bases. Germline loops: CDR1 LNHDA, CDR2 SQIVND (reference sequence). CDR3 residues: CASSAPDNSYEQYF. The DNA for the CDR3 is TGTGCCAGTAGTGCCCCGGACAACTCCTACGAGCAGTACTTC.

The J gene is TRBJ1-5, the V gene TRBV9; maybe TRBD1 (5 bases). Germline V gene lookup returns CDR1 SGDLS and CDR2 YYNGEE. Trimming stripped 3 bases from V and 7 bases from J, with 11 bases between. This CDR3 region has 13 residues. The CDR3 DNA reads TGTGCCAGCAGCGGGGGGGACGACCAGCCCCAGCATTTT. Encoded protein: CASSGGDDQPQHF.

The genes are TRBV28 and TRBJ2-1, with TRBD1 identical over 9 bases. Looked up from germline, CDR1 is MDHEN and CDR2 is SYDVKM. V dropped 5 bases and J dropped 8; count of bases not matched to a gene: 4. This CDR3 is built from 13 residues. CDR3 nucleotide sequence: TGTGCCAGCAGTAGCAACAGGGGGCATGAGCAGTTCTTC. The encoded protein is CASSSNRGHEQFF.

The chain is built from TRBV6-5 and TRBJ1-5; TRBD1 matches at 10 bases. The V gene end was trimmed by 8 bases and the J gene end by 5 bases; junction bases not matched to a gene: 6. CDR1 is MNHEY and CDR2 is SVGAGI in the germline V gene. This CDR3 has 14 residues. CDR3 in amino acids: CASQDRGQYQPQHF. The CDR3, as DNA: TGTGCCAGCCAAGACAGGGGGCAGTATCAGCCCCAGCATTTT.